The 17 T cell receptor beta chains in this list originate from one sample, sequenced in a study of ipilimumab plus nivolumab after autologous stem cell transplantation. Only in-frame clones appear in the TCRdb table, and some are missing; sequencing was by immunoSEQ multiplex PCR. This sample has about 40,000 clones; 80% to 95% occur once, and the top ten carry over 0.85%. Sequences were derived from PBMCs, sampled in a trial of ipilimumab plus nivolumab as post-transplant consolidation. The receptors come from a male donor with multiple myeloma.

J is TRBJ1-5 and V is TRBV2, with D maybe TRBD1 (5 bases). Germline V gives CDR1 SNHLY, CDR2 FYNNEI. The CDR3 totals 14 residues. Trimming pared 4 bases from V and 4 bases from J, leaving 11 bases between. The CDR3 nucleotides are TGTGCCAGCAGTGGCTGGGGGACGAATCAGCCCCAGCATTTT. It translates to CASSGWGTNQPQHF.

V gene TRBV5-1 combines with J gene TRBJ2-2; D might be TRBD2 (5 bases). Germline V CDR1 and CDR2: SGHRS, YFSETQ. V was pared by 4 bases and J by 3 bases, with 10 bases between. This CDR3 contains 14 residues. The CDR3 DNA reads TGCGCCAGCAGCCGACTGGAGGACACCGGGGAGCTGTTTTTT. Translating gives CASSRLEDTGELFF.

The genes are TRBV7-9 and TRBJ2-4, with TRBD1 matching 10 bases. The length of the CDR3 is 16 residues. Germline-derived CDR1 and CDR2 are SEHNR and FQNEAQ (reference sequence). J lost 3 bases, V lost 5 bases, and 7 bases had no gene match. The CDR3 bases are TGTGCCAGCAGCGACTCCCGGGACAGGGGCAAAAACATTCAGTACTTC. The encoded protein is CASSDSRDRGKNIQYF.

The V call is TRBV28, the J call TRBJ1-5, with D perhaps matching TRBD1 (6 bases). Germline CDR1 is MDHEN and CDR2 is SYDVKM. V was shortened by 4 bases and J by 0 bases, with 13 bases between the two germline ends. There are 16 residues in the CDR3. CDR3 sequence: CASSSSQGYSNQPQHF. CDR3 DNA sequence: TGTGCCAGCAGTTCCTCCCAGGGGTATAGCAATCAGCCCCAGCATTTT.

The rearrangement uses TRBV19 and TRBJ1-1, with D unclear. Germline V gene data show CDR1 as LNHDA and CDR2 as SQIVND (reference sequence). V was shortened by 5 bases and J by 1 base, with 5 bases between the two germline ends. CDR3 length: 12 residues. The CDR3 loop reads CASSWGNTEAFF. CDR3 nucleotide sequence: TGTGCCAGTAGTTGGGGGAACACTGAAGCTTTCTTT.

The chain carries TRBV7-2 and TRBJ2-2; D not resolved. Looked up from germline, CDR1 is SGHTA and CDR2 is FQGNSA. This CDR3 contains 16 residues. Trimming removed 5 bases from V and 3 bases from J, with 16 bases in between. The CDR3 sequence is CASSPRSRVDTGELFF. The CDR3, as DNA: TGTGCCAGCAGCCCTCGGTCCCGGGTAGACACCGGGGAGCTGTTTTTT.

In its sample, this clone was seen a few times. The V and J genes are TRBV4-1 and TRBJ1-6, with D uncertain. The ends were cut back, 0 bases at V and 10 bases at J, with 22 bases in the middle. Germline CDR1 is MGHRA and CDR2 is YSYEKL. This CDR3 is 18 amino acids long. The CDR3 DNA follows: TGCGCCAGCAGCCAAGACTTCGACCCGGGCCTATCTCCCTCACCCCTCCACTTT. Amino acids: CASSQDFDPGLSPSPLHF.

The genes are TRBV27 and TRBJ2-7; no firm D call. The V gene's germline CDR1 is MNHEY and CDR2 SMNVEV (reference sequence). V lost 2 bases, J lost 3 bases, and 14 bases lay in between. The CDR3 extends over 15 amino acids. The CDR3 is CASSLASLPLYEQYF. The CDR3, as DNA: TGTGCCAGCAGTTTAGCATCCCTCCCCCTCTACGAGCAGTACTTC.

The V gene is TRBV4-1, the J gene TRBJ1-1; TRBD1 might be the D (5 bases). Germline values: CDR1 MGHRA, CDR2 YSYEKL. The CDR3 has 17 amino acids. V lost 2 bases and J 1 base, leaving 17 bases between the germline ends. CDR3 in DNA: TGCGCCAGCAGCCAATACCGGGTGGGGGGTCCGAACACTGAAGCTTTCTTT. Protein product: CASSQYRVGGPNTEAFF.

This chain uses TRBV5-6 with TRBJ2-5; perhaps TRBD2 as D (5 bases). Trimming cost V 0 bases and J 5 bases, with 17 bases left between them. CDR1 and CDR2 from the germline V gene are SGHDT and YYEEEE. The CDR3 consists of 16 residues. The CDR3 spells CASSLAFKWERETQYF. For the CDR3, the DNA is TGTGCCAGCAGCTTGGCCTTTAAGTGGGAGAGGGAGACCCAGTACTTC.

The CDR3 coding sequence is TGTGCCAGCAGCTTGTCGGTAGTAGCGGGAGCACGTACAGATACGCAGTATTTT. Its protein product is CASSLSVVAGARTDTQYF. This chain uses TRBV5-6 with TRBJ2-3, with TRBD2 matching 9 bases. The CDR3 covers 18 residues. After removal of 1 base from V and 3 bases from J, the junction contained 12 bases not matched to a gene. The germline V gene has CDR1 SGHDT and CDR2 YYEEEE. Full variable domain (remainder filled in from reference TRBV5-6 and TRBJ2-3): DAGVTQSPTHLIKTRGQQVTLRCSPKSGHDTVSWYQQALGQGPQFIFQYYEEEERQRGNFPDRFSGHQFPNYSSELNVNALLLGDSALYLCASSLSVVAGARTDTQYFGPGTRLTVL.

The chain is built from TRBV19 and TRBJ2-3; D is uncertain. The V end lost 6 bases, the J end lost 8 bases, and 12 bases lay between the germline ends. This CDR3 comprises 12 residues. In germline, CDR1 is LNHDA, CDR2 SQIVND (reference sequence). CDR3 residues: CASRSFGGTQYF. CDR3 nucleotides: TGTGCCAGTAGGTCCTTTGGCGGTACGCAGTATTTT.

Here the CDR3 DNA reads TGTGCCTGGAGTGTAGGAGTTGGAACAGGGGCTCTTTGGGAGACCCAGTACTTC. The encoded protein is CAWSVGVGTGALWETQYF. The chain combines TRBV30 with TRBJ2-5, with 7 positions matching TRBD1. Germline CDR1 reads GTSNPN; CDR2 reads SVGIG (reference sequence). The ends lost 0 bases at V and 5 bases at J; junction bases unmatched: 18. This CDR3 is 18 amino acids long. The whole variable domain, filled in from reference TRBV30 and TRBJ2-5, reads SQTIHQWPATLVQPVGSPLSLECTVEGTSNPNLYWYRQAAGRGLQLLFYSVGIGQISSEVPQNLSASRPQDRQFILSSKKLLLSDSGFYLCAWSVGVGTGALWETQYFGPGTRLLVL.

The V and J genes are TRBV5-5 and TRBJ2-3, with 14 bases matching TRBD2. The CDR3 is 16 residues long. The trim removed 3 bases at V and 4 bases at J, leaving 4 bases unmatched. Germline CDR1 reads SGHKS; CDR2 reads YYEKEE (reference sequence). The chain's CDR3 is CASSSGTSGSSDTQYF. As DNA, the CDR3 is TGTGCCAGCAGCTCGGGGACTAGCGGGAGCTCAGATACGCAGTATTTT.

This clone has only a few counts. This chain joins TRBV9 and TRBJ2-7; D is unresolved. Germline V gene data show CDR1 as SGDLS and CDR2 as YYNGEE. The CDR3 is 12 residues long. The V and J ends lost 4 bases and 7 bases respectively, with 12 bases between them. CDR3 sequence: CASSTESGEQYF. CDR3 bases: TGTGCCAGCAGCACCGAGTCTGGAGAGCAGTACTTC.

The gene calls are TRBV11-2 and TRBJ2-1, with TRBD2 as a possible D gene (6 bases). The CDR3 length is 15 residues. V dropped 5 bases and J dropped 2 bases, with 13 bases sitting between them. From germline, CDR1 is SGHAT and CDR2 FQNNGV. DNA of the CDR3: TGTGCCAGCAGCAGCAACGGGAGCCCCTACAATGAGCAGTTCTTC. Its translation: CASSSNGSPYNEQFF.

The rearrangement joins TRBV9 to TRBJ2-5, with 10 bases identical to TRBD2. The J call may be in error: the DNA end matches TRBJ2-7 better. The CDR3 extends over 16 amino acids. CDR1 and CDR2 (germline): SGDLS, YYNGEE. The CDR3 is CASSVAPSGGSYEQYF. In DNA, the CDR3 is TGTGCCAGCAGCGTAGCGCCTAGCGGGGGCTCCTACGAGCAGTACTTC.